Listed below are T cell receptor beta chains from one sample, sequenced in a study of blood T cells in healthy people across ages. TCRdb independently ran MiXCR on the 5' RACE reads; one entry per CDR3 protein. The repertoire has under 1,000,000 distinct CDR3 sequences, 46% of them found once; the top ten carry less than 20%. Sequenced input: blood. These receptors were collected from a man older than 75 in good health. Both conserved end residues are part of each CDR3.

j_gene,v_gene,CDR3aa
TRBJ2-7,TRBV29-1,CSVEGRGVSSYEQYF
TRBJ1-6,TRBV7-9,CASSLESSPLHF
TRBJ1-1,TRBV7-3,CASSPGTVRRAFF
TRBJ2-3,TRBV6-2/TRBV6-3,CASRPGTGADTQYF
TRBJ2-5,TRBV5-1,CVSSFNPRSQETQYF
TRBJ2-2,TRBV5-1,CASSLTAGESTGELFF
TRBJ2-3,TRBV6-6,CASNRGGGLTDTQYF
TRBJ2-1,TRBV20-1,CSASSARVRNEQFF
TRBJ2-3,TRBV5-1,CASSLGSGGSTDTQYF
TRBJ2-1,TRBV12-3/TRBV12-4,CASSPKTASYNEQFF
TRBJ2-3,TRBV29-1,CSVAGTDITDTQYF
-,TRBV7-2,CASSLRRLAGAETQYF
TRBJ2-7,TRBV9,CASSLTGQGTEQYF
TRBJ2-1,TRBV7-9,CASSSRTSGSHDQFF
TRBJ2-4,TRBV9,CASSVDSGTATLVKNIQYF
TRBJ2-1,TRBV6-6,CASSYHGQGAGEQFF
TRBJ1-2,TRBV10-1,CANTKQGSYGYTF
TRBJ2-1,TRBV5-1,CASSPLRSYYNEQFF
TRBJ2-1,TRBV15,CATSRFGTTYNEQFF
TRBJ2-5,TRBV18,CASSPRQGKTQYF
TRBJ2-1,TRBV7-8,CASSLRRVYNEQFF
TRBJ2-1,TRBV7-2,CASSLGSGRASYNEQFF
TRBJ1-4,TRBV7-2,CASSLVGRTRTNPNEKLFF